Listed below are T cell receptor beta chains from one sample, sequenced in a study of shared clonotypes between healthy human individuals. TCRdb keeps only in-frame clones here, not all; method: immunoSEQ multiplex PCR. This sample has hundreds of thousands of clones, with roughly 77% found just once. The sample taken for sequencing was PBMCs. Every receptor here comes from a woman in her thirties or forties in good health. Some clones in this sample may be carry-over from other donors' samples. CDR3s include the opening cysteine and the closing phenylalanine or tryptophan. The D gene is left open where the match is weak. Size is stated for part of the rows, as once, few or many counts, or as a class when the clone is expanded.

d_call j_call v_call clone_size cdr3_aa cdr3_nt
- TRBJ2-7 TRBV5-4 once CASSFQGRDEQYF TGTGCCAGCAGCTTCCAGGGGAGGGACGAGCAGTACTTC
TRBD2 TRBJ2-2 TRBV6-6 - CASSYTGEGRSGELFF TGTGCCAGCAGTTACACGGGGGAGGGCCGTTCCGGGGAGCTGTTTTTT
- TRBJ2-5 TRBV7-3 - CASSLLPGATETQYF TGTGCCAGCAGCTTATTACCGGGGGCGACAGAGACCCAGTACTTC
- TRBJ1-2 TRBV2 - CASKPSGSNYGYTF TGTGCCAGCAAGCCCTCAGGATCTAACTATGGCTACACCTTC
- TRBJ1-6 TRBV18 - CASSEGDSPLHF TGTGCCAGCTCGGAGGGGGATTCACCCCTCCACTTT
TRBD2 TRBJ2-7 TRBV7-7 - CASSLGLDSGRQYF TGTGCTAGCAGCTTAGGACTAGATTCCGGCCGGCAGTACTTC
- TRBJ1-3 TRBV14 - CASSQGMGSFISGNTIYF TGTGCCAGCAGCCAAGGAATGGGGTCATTTATCTCTGGAAACACCATATATTTT
- TRBJ2-1 TRBV5-4 - CASSSPTSGPYNEQFF TGTGCCAGCAGCTCGCCAACGTCCGGTCCGTACAATGAGCAGTTCTTC
- TRBJ1-5 TRBV27 - CASKGVGQPQHF TGTGCCAGCAAAGGTGTCGGTCAGCCCCAGCATTTT
- TRBJ2-7 TRBV7-2 - CASSWSYEQYF TGTGCCAGCAGCTGGAGCTACGAGCAGTACTTC
- TRBJ1-5 TRBV2 - CASSVQENQPQHF TGTGCCAGCAGCGTACAGGAAAATCAGCCCCAGCATTTT
TRBD1 TRBJ2-7 TRBV10-3 - CAISESGTAPLEQYF TGTGCCATCAGTGAGTCCGGGACAGCACCTCTCGAGCAGTACTTC
- TRBJ1-3 TRBV29-1 - CSVEGGDSGNTIYF TGCAGCGTTGAAGGAGGGGACTCTGGAAACACCATATATTTT
- TRBJ2-3 TRBV5-4 once CASSPKEGEWGTDTQYF TGTGCCAGCAGCCCCAAGGAGGGCGAGTGGGGCACAGATACGCAGTATTTT
- TRBJ2-1 TRBV7-2 - CASSSGPSEQFF TGTGCCAGCAGCTCCGGGCCCAGTGAGCAGTTCTTC